Listed below are T cell receptor beta chains from one sample, sequenced in a study of T cell clones after liver transplantation. Sequencing used immunoSEQ multiplex PCR; TCRdb keeps in-frame clones, though not all of them. Of under 10,000 clones detected, 80% appear once; the ten largest clones hold around 41%. This material consisted of CD8+ T cells from blood, taken before liver transplant. These receptors were collected from a human donor who received a liver transplant. Both conserved end residues are part of each CDR3. The order of the fields is V gene, J gene, D gene, clone size, CDR3 DNA, CDR3 protein. The D gene is left open where the match is weak. A clone size is listed for some rows: how often the clone was seen (once, few, many), or a class if it is expanded.

TRBV29-1	TRBJ1-2	.	once	TGCAGCGTTGAAGTAAGCAACTATGGCTACACCTTC	CSVEVSNYGYTF
TRBV11-3	TRBJ2-7	TRBD1	.	TGTGCCAGCAGCGGATCCGGGACAGGGGTCGACTACGAGCAGTACTTC	CASSGSGTGVDYEQYF
TRBV19	TRBJ1-1	.	.	TGTGCCAGTAGTATTCTCAGACAGAATGAAGCTTTCTTT	CASSILRQNEAFF
TRBV2	TRBJ1-1	.	.	TGTGCCAGCCGAGGCACTGAAGCTTTCTTT	CASRGTEAFF
TRBV2	TRBJ2-1	TRBD2	once	TGTGCCAGCATATTCGGGGGGGAAAGCTCCTACAATGAGCAGTTCTTC	CASIFGGESSYNEQFF
TRBV28	TRBJ2-2	.	medium-sized	TGTGCCAGCCACTGGGAGCCCGGCACGAACACCGGGGAGCTGTTTTTT	CASHWEPGTNTGELFF
TRBV6-5	TRBJ2-7	.	.	TGTGCCAGTCGGGAGTCCTACGAGCAGTACTTC	CASRESYEQYF
TRBV11-3	TRBJ2-1	TRBD1	.	TGTGCCAGCAGCACTCGGACAGGGAGTAGAGATGAGCAGTTCTTC	CASSTRTGSRDEQFF
TRBV2	TRBJ1-1	.	.	TGTGCCAGCAGTGAAGGTGGGAGCACTGAAGCTTTCTTT	CASSEGGSTEAFF
TRBV4-1	TRBJ2-7	TRBD1	.	TGCGCCAGCAGCTACGGGACAGACTACGAGCAGTACTTC	CASSYGTDYEQYF
TRBV27	TRBJ2-7	.	medium-sized	TGTGCCAGCACTCGCCGAAGGGGGAGTGACGAGCAGTACTTC	CASTRRRGSDEQYF
TRBV5-6	TRBJ2-7	TRBD1	.	TGTGCCAGCAGCTTACTTTTGGACAGGGGCGAGCAGTACTTC	CASSLLLDRGEQYF
TRBV11-2	TRBJ1-1	.	.	TGTGCCAGCAGCTCGGAACTACAGGGTGGGAACACTGAAGCTTTCTTT	CASSSELQGGNTEAFF
TRBV7-3	TRBJ2-5	TRBD1	.	TGTGCCAGCAGCCCCGGACAGGGGGGAGAGACCCAGTACTTC	CASSPGQGGETQYF
TRBV5-6	TRBJ1-1	.	once	TGTGCCAGCAGCTTCGAAAGGGGCACTGAAGCTTTCTTT	CASSFERGTEAFF
TRBV29-1	TRBJ2-2	TRBD1	.	TGCAGCGTCGCCCCCGGGACAGGGGGCACCGGGGAGCTGTTTTTT	CSVAPGTGGTGELFF
TRBV7-2	TRBJ2-7	TRBD2	.	TGTGCCAGCAGCTTAGAAGCTAGCGGGCCCTACGAGCAGTACTTC	CASSLEASGPYEQYF
TRBV14	TRBJ2-1	TRBD1	.	TGTGCCAGCAGCTACACCGGGACAGGGAGGGGTGAGCAGTTCTTC	CASSYTGTGRGEQFF